The entry below gives a single TCR beta chain sequence along with its context. What it binds is unknown. V was shortened by 6 bases and J by 6 bases, with 14 bases between the two germline ends. CDR1 and CDR2 (germline): MNHNY, SVGAGI (reference sequence). CDR3 length: 14 amino acids. Profiling relied on immunoSEQ multiplex PCR, and the TCRdb table lists in-frame clones only, not all of them. This sample has over 6,000 clones; approximately 78% occur once, and the top ten carry roughly 19%. The entry originates in a study of OX40 agonist ivuxolimab in advanced cancers. Findings of the study overall: Mean expanded clone counts were higher in CD8+ than CD4+ T cells. CD4+ and CD8+ blood T cells expanded clonally by week 6 at 0.1 to 3.0 mg/kg.

The source is an adult with an advanced solid tumor such as melanoma, head and neck, liver or kidney cancer. The sequencing here drew on CD4+ or CD8+ T cells sorted from blood, taken in a trial of the OX40 agonist ivuxolimab. The chain uses TRBV6-6 and TRBJ2-2; the D call may be TRBD1 or TRBD2 (5 bases each). The CDR3 loop reads CASSPGRVPGELFF. Written as DNA, the CDR3 is TGTGCCAGCAGCCCAGGGCGGGTCCCCGGGGAGCTGTTTTTT.